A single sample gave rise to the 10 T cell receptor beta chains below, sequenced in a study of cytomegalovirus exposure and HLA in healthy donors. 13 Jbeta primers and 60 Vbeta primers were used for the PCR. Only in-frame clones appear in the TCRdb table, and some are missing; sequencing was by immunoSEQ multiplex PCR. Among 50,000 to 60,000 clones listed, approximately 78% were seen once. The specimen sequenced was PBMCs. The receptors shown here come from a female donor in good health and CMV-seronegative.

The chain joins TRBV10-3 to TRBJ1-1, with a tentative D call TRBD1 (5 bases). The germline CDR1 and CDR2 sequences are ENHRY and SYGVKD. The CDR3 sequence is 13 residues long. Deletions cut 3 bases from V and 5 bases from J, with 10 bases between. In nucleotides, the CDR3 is TGTGCCATCAGTGAAGCGGGGGGAACTGAAGCTTTCTTT. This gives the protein CAISEAGGTEAFF.

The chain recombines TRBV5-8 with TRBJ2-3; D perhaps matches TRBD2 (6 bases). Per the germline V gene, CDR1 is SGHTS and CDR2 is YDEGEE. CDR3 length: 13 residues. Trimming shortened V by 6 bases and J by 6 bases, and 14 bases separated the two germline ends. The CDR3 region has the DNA TGTGCCAGCACCCCCCGGGGGAGGGATACGCAGTATTTT. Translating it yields CASTPRGRDTQYF.

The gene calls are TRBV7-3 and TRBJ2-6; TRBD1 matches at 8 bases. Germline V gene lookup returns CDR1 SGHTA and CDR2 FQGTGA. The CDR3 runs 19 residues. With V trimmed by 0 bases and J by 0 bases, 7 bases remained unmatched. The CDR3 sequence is CASSLTPGQESSGANVLTF. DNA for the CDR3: TGTGCCAGCAGCTTAACCCCGGGACAGGAGAGCTCTGGGGCCAACGTCCTGACTTTC. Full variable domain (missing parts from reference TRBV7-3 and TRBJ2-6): GAGVSQTPSNKVTEKGKYVELRCDPISGHTALYWYRQSLGQGPEFLIYFQGTGAADDSGLPNDRFFAVRPEGSVSTLKIQRTERGDSAVYLCASSLTPGQESSGANVLTFGAGSRLTVL.

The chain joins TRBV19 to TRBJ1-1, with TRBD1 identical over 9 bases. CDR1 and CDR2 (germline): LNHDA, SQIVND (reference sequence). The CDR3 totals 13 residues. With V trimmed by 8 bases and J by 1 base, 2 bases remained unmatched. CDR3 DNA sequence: TGTGCCAGTGGGGACAGGGCGAACACTGAAGCTTTCTTT. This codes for CASGDRANTEAFF.

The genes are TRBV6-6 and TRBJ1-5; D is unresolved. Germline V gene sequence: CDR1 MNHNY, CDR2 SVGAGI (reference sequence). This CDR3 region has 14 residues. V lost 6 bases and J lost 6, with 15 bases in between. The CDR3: CASRYEASFQPQHF. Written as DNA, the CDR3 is TGTGCCAGCAGGTATGAGGCGTCGTTTCAGCCCCAGCATTTT.

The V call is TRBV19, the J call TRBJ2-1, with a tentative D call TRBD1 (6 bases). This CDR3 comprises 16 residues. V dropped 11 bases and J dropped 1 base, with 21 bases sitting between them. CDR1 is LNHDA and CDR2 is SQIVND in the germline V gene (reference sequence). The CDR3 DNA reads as TGTGCCGTATGGACAGACACTAAGATTTCCTACAATGAGCAGTTCTTC. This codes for CAVWTDTKISYNEQFF.

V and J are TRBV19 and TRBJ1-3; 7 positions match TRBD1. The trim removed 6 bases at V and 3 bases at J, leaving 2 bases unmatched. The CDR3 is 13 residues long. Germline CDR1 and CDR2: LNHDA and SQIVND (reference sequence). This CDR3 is CASRGTVGNTIYF. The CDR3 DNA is TGTGCCAGTAGGGGGACAGTTGGAAACACCATATATTTT. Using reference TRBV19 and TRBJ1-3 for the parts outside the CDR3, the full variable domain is DGGITQSPKYLFRKEGQNVTLSCEQNLNHDAMYWYRQDPGQGLRLIYYSQIVNDFQKGDIAEGYSVSREKKESFPLTVTSAQKNPTAFYLCASRGTVGNTIYFGEGSWLTVV.

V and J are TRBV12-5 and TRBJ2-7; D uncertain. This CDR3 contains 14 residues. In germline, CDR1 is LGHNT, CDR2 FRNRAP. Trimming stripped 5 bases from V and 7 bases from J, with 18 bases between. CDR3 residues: CASGRSGLWREQYF. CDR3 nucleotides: TGTGCTAGTGGTCGGAGTGGCCTTTGGCGGGAGCAGTACTTC.

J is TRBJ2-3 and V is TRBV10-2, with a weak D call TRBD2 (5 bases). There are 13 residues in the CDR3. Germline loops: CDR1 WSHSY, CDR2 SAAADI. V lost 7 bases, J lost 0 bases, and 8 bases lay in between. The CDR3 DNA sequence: TGCGCCAGCACAACGGGGAGCACAGATACGCAGTATTTT. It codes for CASTTGSTDTQYF.

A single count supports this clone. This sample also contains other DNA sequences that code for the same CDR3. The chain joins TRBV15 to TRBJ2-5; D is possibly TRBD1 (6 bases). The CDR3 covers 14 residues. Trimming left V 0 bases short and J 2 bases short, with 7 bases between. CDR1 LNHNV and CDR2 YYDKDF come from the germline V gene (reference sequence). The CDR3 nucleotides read TGTGCCACCAGCAGAGACAGGGGACAAGAGACCCAGTACTTC. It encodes CATSRDRGQETQYF.